This T cell receptor beta chain was identified during a study of T cell clonality in common variable immunodeficiency. Points from the study as a whole: Fewer deletions and N-nucleotide insertions were reportedly seen in common variable immunodeficiency TCR beta sequences. TCRbeta clonality was increased in CVID versus healthy controls.

Assay used: immunoSEQ multiplex PCR; TCRdb lists only in-frame clones, some missing. The repertoire shows approximately 30,000 clones, none seen only once; the top ten take approximately 7%. CVID meant reduced serum IgG, IgA and/or IgM plus specific antibody deficiency. Aged 9 to 64 years, CVID subjects averaged about 39 years old. Patients and controls were mostly of Caucasian heritage. The CDR3 totals 14 residues. Germline CDR1 SEHNR, CDR2 FQNEAQ (reference sequence). The V end lost 4 bases, the J end lost 7 bases, and 14 bases lay between the germline ends. There are a few counts of this clone. Its antigen remains unknown. The read terminates 3 residues before the CDR3 end, so the remaining end is supplied by the germline J gene.

Sequencing was carried out using peripheral blood mononuclear cells. This rearrangement joins TRBV7-9 to TRBJ1-5; TRBD1 is a possible D gene (5 bases). The receptor's source is a human donor with common variable immunodeficiency. CDR3 DNA, as far as it was read: TGTGCCAGCAGCTCCGAGGGGCAGGGACAGCCC. Its translation is CASSSEGQGQP. The CDR3 in its entirety is CASSSEGQGQPQHF.